The source of this T cell receptor (beta chain) is a study of OX40 agonist ivuxolimab in advanced cancers. Study-wide context: Patients receiving dose escalation had hepatocellular carcinoma, melanoma, renal cell or head and neck cancer.

This CDR3 has 12 residues. V lost 9 bases and J 6 bases, leaving 12 bases between the germline ends. Germline values: CDR1 LNHDA, CDR2 SQIVND (reference sequence). Libraries were prepared by immunoSEQ multiplex PCR; TCRdb keeps only in-frame clonotypes and omits some of them. In the table there are fewer than 45,000 clones, about four fifths of which are singletons. The J gene is TRBJ2-1, the V gene TRBV19, with D possibly being TRBD1 or TRBD2 (5 bases each). The sample was CD4+ or CD8+ T cells sorted from blood, taken in a trial of the OX40 agonist ivuxolimab. This clonotype was sampled from an adult with an advanced solid tumor such as melanoma, head and neck, liver or kidney cancer. The chain's CDR3 is CASNQGANEQFF. DNA of the CDR3: TGTGCCAGCAATCAGGGAGCCAATGAGCAGTTCTTC.